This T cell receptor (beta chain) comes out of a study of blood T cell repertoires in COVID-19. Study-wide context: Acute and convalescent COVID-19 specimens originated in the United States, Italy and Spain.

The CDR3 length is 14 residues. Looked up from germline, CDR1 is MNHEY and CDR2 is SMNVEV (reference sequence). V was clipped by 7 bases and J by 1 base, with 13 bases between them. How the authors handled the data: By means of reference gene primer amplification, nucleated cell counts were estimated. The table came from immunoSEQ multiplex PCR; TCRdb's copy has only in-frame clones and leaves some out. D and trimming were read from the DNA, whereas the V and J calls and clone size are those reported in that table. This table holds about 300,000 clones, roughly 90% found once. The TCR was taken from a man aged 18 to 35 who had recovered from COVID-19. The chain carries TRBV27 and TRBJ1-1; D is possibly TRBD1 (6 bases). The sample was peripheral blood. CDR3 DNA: TGTGCCAGCAAAACCGGGACATCGAACACTGAAGCTTTCTTT. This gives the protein CASKTGTSNTEAFF.